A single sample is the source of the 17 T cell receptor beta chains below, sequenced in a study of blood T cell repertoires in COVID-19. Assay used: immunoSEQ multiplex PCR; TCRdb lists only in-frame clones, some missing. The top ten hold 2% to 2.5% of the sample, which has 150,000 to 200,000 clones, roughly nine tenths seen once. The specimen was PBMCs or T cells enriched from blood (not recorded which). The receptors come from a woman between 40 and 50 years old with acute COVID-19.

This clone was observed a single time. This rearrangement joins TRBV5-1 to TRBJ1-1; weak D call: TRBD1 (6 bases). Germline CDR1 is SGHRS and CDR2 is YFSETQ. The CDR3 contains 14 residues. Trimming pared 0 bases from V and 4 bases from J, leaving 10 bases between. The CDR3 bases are TGCGCCAGCAGCTTGGGGCAGGGGAGCACTGAAGCTTTCTTT. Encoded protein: CASSLGQGSTEAFF.

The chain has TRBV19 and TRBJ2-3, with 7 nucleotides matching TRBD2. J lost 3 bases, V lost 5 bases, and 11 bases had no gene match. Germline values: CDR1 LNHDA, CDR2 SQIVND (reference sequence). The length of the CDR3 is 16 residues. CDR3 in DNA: TGTGCCAGTAGTCCCCGGGACTACGAGGTGACAGATACGCAGTATTTT. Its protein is CASSPRDYEVTDTQYF.

CDR3 in amino acids: CASSSGTGSGANVLTF. The DNA for the CDR3 is TGTGCCAGCAGCAGCGGGACAGGGTCTGGGGCCAACGTCCTGACTTTC. This chain uses TRBV7-9 with TRBJ2-6, with TRBD1 identical over 9 bases. J gave up 1 base and V 5 bases, and 3 bases lay outside the gene matches. CDR1 SEHNR and CDR2 FQNEAQ come from the germline V gene (reference sequence). The CDR3 extends over 16 amino acids.

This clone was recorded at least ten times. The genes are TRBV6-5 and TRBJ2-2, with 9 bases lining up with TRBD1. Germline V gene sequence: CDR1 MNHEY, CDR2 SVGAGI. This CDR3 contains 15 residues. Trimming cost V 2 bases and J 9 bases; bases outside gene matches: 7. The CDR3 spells CASSYGTGSHRELFF. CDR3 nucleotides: TGTGCCAGCAGTTACGGGACAGGGAGCCACCGGGAGCTGTTTTTT.

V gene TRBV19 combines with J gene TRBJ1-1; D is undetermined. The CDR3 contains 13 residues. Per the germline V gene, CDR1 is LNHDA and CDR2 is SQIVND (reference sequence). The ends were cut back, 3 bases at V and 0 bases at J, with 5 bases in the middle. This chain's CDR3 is CASSILVNTEAFF. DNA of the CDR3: TGTGCCAGTAGTATCCTAGTGAACACTGAAGCTTTCTTT.

The CDR3 loop is CASSSQDSYYTEAFF. Here the CDR3 DNA reads TGCGCCAGCAGCTCCCAGGACAGTTACTACACTGAAGCTTTCTTT. The chain employs TRBV5-1 and TRBJ1-1; a possible D gene is TRBD1 (6 bases). V was clipped by 3 bases and J by 3 bases, with 15 bases between them. In germline, CDR1 is SGHRS, CDR2 YFSETQ. The length of the CDR3 is 15 residues.

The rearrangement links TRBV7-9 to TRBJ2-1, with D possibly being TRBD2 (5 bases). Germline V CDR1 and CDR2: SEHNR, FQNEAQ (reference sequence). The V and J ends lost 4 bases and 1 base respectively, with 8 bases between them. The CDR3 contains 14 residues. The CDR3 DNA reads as TGTGCCAGCAGCTCGGGGTGGTCCTACAATGAGCAGTTCTTC. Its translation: CASSSGWSYNEQFF. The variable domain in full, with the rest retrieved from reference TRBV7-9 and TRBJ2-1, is DTGVSQNPRHKITKRGQNVTFRCDPISEHNRLYWYRQTLGQGPEFLTYFQNEAQLEKSRLLSDRFSAERPKGSFSTLEIQRTEQGDSAMYLCASSSGWSYNEQFFGPGTRLTVL.

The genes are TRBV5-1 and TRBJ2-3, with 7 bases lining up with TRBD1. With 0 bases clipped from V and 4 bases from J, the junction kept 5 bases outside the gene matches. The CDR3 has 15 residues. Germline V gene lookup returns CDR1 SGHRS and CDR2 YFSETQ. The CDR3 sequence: CASSLDRGRADTQYF. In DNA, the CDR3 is TGCGCCAGCAGCTTGGACAGGGGACGCGCAGATACGCAGTATTTT.

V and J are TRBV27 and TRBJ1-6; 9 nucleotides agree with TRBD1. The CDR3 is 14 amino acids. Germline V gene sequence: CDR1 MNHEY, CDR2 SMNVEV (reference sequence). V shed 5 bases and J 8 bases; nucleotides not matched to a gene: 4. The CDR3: CASSLGQGYSPLHF. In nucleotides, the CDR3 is TGTGCCAGCAGTCTGGGACAGGGCTATTCACCCCTCCACTTT.

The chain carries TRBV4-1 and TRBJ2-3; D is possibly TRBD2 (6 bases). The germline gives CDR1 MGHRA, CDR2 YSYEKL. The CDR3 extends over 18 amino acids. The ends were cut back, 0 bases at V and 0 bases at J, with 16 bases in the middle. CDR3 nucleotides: TGCGCCAGCAGCCAAGATCTAATAGCGGATCTTAGCACAGATACGCAGTATTTT. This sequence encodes CASSQDLIADLSTDTQYF.

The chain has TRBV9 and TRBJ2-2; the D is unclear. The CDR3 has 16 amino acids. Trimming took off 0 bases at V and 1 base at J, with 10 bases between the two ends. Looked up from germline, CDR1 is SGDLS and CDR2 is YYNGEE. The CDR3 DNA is TGTGCCAGCAGCGTAGATCCGAGCGTGAACACCGGGGAGCTGTTTTTT. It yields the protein CASSVDPSVNTGELFF.

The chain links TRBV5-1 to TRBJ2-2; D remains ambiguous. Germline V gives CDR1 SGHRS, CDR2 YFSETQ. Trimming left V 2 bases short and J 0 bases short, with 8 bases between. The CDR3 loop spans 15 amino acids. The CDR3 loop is CASSFQNSNTGELFF. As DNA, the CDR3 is TGCGCCAGCAGCTTTCAGAATTCGAACACCGGGGAGCTGTTTTTT.

CDR3 DNA: TGTGCCAGCAGCCAGGGAGGCCTGAACACTGAAGCTTTCTTT. Its translation: CASSQGGLNTEAFF. V gene TRBV7-3 combines with J gene TRBJ1-1; TRBD1 might be the D (5 bases). V was shortened by 5 bases and J by 0 bases, with 10 bases between the two germline ends. The CDR3 covers 14 residues. The germline CDR1 and CDR2 sequences are SGHTA and FQGTGA.

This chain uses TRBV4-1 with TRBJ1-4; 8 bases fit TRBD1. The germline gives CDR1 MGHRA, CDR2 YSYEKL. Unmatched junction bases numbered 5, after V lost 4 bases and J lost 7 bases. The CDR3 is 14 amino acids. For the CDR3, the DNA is TGCGCCAGCAGCCCACAGGGGACAGGTGAAAAACTGTTTTTT. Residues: CASSPQGTGEKLFF.

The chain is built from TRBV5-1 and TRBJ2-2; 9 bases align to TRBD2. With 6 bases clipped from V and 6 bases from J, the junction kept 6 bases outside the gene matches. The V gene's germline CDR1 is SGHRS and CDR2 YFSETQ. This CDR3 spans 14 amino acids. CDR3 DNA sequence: TGCGCCAGCAAGGCGTCTAGCGGGGCCGGGGAGCTGTTTTTT. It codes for CASKASSGAGELFF.

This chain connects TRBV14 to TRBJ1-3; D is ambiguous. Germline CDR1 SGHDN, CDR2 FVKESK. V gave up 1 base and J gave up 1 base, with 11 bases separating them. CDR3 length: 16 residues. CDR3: CASSQVGRRSGNTIYF. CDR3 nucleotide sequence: TGTGCCAGCAGCCAAGTAGGGAGAAGGTCTGGAAACACCATATATTTT.

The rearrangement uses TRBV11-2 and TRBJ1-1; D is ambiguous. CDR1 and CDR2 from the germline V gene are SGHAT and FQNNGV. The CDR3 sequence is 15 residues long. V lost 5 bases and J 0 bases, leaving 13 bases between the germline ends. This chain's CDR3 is CASSQQTMLNTEAFF. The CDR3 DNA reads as TGTGCCAGCAGCCAACAAACAATGTTGAACACTGAAGCTTTCTTT.